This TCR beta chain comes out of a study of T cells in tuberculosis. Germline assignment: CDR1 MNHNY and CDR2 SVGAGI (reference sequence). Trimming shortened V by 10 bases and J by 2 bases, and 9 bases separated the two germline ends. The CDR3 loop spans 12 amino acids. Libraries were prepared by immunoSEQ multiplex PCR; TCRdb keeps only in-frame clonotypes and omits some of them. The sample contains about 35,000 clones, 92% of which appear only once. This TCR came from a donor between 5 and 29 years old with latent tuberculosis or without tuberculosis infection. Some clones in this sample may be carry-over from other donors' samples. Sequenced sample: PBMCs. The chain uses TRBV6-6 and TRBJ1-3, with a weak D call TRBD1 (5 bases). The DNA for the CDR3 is TGTGCCATTTTGGGGCCTGGAAACACCATATATTTT. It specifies CAILGPGNTIYF.